Below are 26 T cell receptor beta chains sequenced from a single sample in a study of a mutant IDH1 vaccine in newly diagnosed glioma (dated by TCRdb to about 2021). The sample's time point label, decoded: baseline, week 1 (first vaccination visit). The treatment or condition tag for this specimen amounts to: pre-vaccination baseline after standard-of-care therapy. The receptor library was made with the immunoSEQ multiplex PCR assay. TCRdb's version of the immuneACCESS table is confined to in-frame rearrangements and falls short of the full clone set. An unresolved V gene accounts for under half of the shortfall where checked; the remainder is of unknown origin. In this sample the table shows about 68,000 clones, around 79% of which occur a single time. Clones ranked in the top ten supply around 8.5% of the sample. Sequenced here: PBMCs, sampled from a glioma patient treated with radiotherapy, temozolomide or both. Every receptor here comes from a man in his forties or fifties with glioma.

This clone was counted a few times. The gene calls are TRBV4-1 and TRBJ2-2, with 7 bases aligning to TRBD1. This CDR3 region has 16 residues. Germline V gene sequence: CDR1 MGHRA, CDR2 YSYEKL. The trim removed 4 bases at V and 1 base at J, leaving 6 bases unmatched. In DNA, the CDR3 is TGCGCCAGCAGCCCAAGACAGGGCCTGAACACCGGGGAGCTGTTTTTT. It specifies CASSPRQGLNTGELFF.

The chain employs TRBV10-1 and TRBJ2-7; D is unclear. Germline assignment: CDR1 WNHNN and CDR2 SYGVQD (reference sequence). Trimming cost V 7 bases and J 6 bases, with 16 bases left between them. The CDR3 totals 13 residues. The CDR3 DNA reads as TGCGCCAGCAAGAAGGACCGTAATGCCGAGCAGTACTTC. The encoded protein is CASKKDRNAEQYF.

This sequence joins TRBV4-2 and TRBJ1-1; D is possibly TRBD1 (5 bases). This CDR3 is 15 amino acids long. Germline CDR1 and CDR2: LGHNA and YNFKEQ. Trimming pared 1 base from V and 2 bases from J, leaving 11 bases between. The CDR3 reads CASSQVWTTNTEAFF. CDR3 bases: TGTGCCAGCAGCCAAGTCTGGACAACCAACACTGAAGCTTTCTTT.

The rearrangement joins TRBV10-2 to TRBJ2-1, with D unresolved. Trimming shortened V by 8 bases and J by 2 bases, and 16 bases separated the two germline ends. The CDR3 is 15 residues long. Germline values: CDR1 WSHSY, CDR2 SAAADI. The CDR3 protein is CASSPIVSTYNEQFF. In DNA form, the CDR3 reads TGCGCCAGCTCCCCAATTGTCTCCACCTACAATGAGCAGTTCTTC.

This clone came up once. One end of the junction is discordant with germline, which a read error may explain. The chain employs TRBV7-7 and TRBJ2-5, with D unresolved. Germline V gene sequence: CDR1 SSHAT, CDR2 FNYEAQ (reference sequence). The CDR3 contains 13 residues. The CDR3 DNA sequence: TGTGCTAGCAGCTTGCAGGACCAAGAGACCCAGTACTTC. Translating gives CASSLQDQETQYF. Drawing the rest from reference TRBV7-7 and TRBJ2-5, the complete variable domain is GAGVSQSPRYKVTKRGQDVTLRCDPISSHATLYWYQQALGQGPEFLTYFNYEAQPDKSGLPSDRFSAERPEGSISTLTIQRTEQRDSAMYRCASSLQDQETQYFGPGTRLLVL.

V is TRBV18 and J is TRBJ1-1; D not certain. CDR1 KGHSH and CDR2 LQKENI come from the germline V gene. This CDR3 region has 12 residues. V was clipped by 6 bases and J by 11 bases, with 16 bases between them. The CDR3 DNA sequence: TGTGCCAGCTCCCCCACCCTCGAGGAGGCTTTCTTT. Amino acid sequence: CASSPTLEEAFF.

The V call is TRBV6-1, the J call TRBJ2-1; tentatively, D is TRBD2 (7 bases). The CDR3 has 15 amino acids. Trimming removed 6 bases from V and 6 bases from J, with 18 bases in between. CDR1 MNHNS and CDR2 SASEGT come from the germline V gene. The CDR3 loop reads CASRGGARNTNEQFF. CDR3 nucleotide sequence: TGTGCCAGCAGGGGGGGGGCCAGGAATACCAATGAGCAGTTCTTC.

In its sample, this clone ranks as medium-sized (0.01 to 0.1%). The genes are TRBV7-2 and TRBJ1-5, with D possibly being TRBD1 (6 bases). The CDR3 totals 16 residues. CDR1 and CDR2 (germline): SGHTA, FQGNSA. V shed 4 bases and J shed 3 bases, with 16 bases lying between them. CDR3 nucleotide sequence: TGTGCCAGCAGCTGGACGGGAGGGGGAGTCAATCAGCCCCAGCATTTT. Protein: CASSWTGGGVNQPQHF.

V gene TRBV7-2 combines with J gene TRBJ2-2; tentatively, D is TRBD2 (6 bases). This CDR3 has 15 residues. Germline V lookup: CDR1 SGHTA, CDR2 FQGNSA. The V end lost 0 bases, the J end lost 2 bases, and 7 bases lay between the germline ends. CDR3 sequence reads: CASSLAGGNTGELFF. In DNA form, the CDR3 reads TGTGCCAGCAGCTTAGCCGGGGGTAACACCGGGGAGCTGTTTTTT.

Only a few counts were recorded for this clone. The V and J genes are TRBV19 and TRBJ1-2, with D perhaps matching TRBD1 (6 bases). This CDR3 is 14 amino acids long. From germline, CDR1 is LNHDA and CDR2 SQIVND (reference sequence). The V end was cut by 4 bases, the J end by 1 base, with 10 bases between. This chain's CDR3 is CASSTGQFNYGYTF. The DNA of the CDR3 is TGTGCCAGTAGTACAGGACAGTTTAACTATGGCTACACCTTC.

The chain joins TRBV28 to TRBJ1-5, with 7 bases lining up with TRBD1. The CDR3 length is 13 residues. V lost 5 bases and J lost 6; bases outside the gene matches: 4. Germline loops: CDR1 MDHEN, CDR2 SYDVKM. The CDR3 region has the DNA TGTGCCAGCAGTGACAGGGTGAGTCAGCCCCAGCATTTT. The encoded protein is CASSDRVSQPQHF.

V gene TRBV5-4 combines with J gene TRBJ1-2; 8 bases are a match to TRBD1. Per germline, CDR1 SGHNT and CDR2 YYREEE (reference sequence). The CDR3 sequence is 14 residues long. V lost 0 bases and J lost 8; bases outside the gene matches: 6. The DNA for the CDR3 is TGTGCCAGCAGCTTGGAGGCAGGGGGCTGGGGCTACACCTTC. Residues: CASSLEAGGWGYTF. The complete variable domain, with remaining parts taken from reference TRBV5-4 and TRBJ1-2, reads ETGVTQSPTHLIKTRGQQVTLRCSSQSGHNTVSWYQQALGQGPQFIFQYYREEENGRGNFPPRFSGLQFPNYSSELNVNALELDDSALYLCASSLEAGGWGYTFGSGTRLTVV.

The rearrangement uses TRBV5-4 and TRBJ2-1; TRBD2 matches 8 bases. The germline V gene encodes CDR1 SGHNT and CDR2 YYREEE (reference sequence). This CDR3 has 15 residues. The V segment lost 4 bases and the J segment 5 bases; nucleotides outside the gene matches: 8. The chain's CDR3 is CASSPRGGVNNEQFF. In DNA, the CDR3 is TGTGCCAGCAGCCCACGGGGGGGCGTGAACAATGAGCAGTTCTTC.

V and J are TRBV6-5 and TRBJ1-4, with D perhaps matching TRBD1 (5 bases). V lost 0 bases and J lost 8, with 13 bases in between. The CDR3 is 15 amino acids. The germline V gene has CDR1 MNHEY and CDR2 SVGAGI. The CDR3 DNA reads as TGTGCCAGCAGTTACTCGGGGCAGGCCCGGGAAAAACTGTTTTTT. Translation: CASSYSGQAREKLFF.

This clone was picked up a small number of times. V gene TRBV7-9 combines with J gene TRBJ1-6; D gene uncertain. This CDR3 spans 11 amino acids. Germline values: CDR1 SEHNR, CDR2 FQNEAQ (reference sequence). V was cut by 5 bases and J by 7 bases, with 3 bases left in between. The CDR3 reads CASSRNSPLHF. CDR3 DNA sequence: TGTGCCAGCAGCCGGAATTCACCCCTCCACTTT. Drawing the rest from reference TRBV7-9 and TRBJ1-6, the complete variable domain is DTGVSQNPRHKITKRGQNVTFRCDPISEHNRLYWYRQTLGQGPEFLTYFQNEAQLEKSRLLSDRFSAERPKGSFSTLEIQRTEQGDSAMYLCASSRNSPLHFGNGTRLTVT.

This chain joins TRBV5-1 and TRBJ2-6, with unresolved D. CDR3 size: 15 residues. V was clipped by 3 bases and J by 0 bases, with 7 bases between them. In germline, CDR1 is SGHRS, CDR2 YFSETQ. For the CDR3, the DNA is TGCGCCAGCAGCTCAGAGCTCTCTGGGGCCAACGTCCTGACTTTC. It specifies CASSSELSGANVLTF.

The gene calls are TRBV14 and TRBJ2-1; no clear D. Germline V gene data show CDR1 as SGHDN and CDR2 as FVKESK. The CDR3 loop spans 13 amino acids. V lost 3 bases, J lost 6 bases, and 9 bases lay in between. The CDR3 loop is CASSQGYLNEQFF. The CDR3, as DNA: TGTGCCAGCAGCCAGGGTTACCTCAATGAGCAGTTCTTC.

The gene calls are TRBV29-1 and TRBJ1-1; TRBD1 might be the D (5 bases). This CDR3 comprises 15 residues. Germline V CDR1 and CDR2: SQVTM, ANQGSEA. V was pared by 5 bases and J by 3 bases, with 19 bases between. The CDR3 nucleotides are TGCAGCGTTCTAGGGGCCGGGGGAGTGTACACTGAAGCTTTCTTT. As protein: CSVLGAGGVYTEAFF.

V is TRBV7-9 and J is TRBJ1-2, with D tentatively TRBD1 (5 bases). The CDR3 is 12 residues long. V was cut by 5 bases and J by 12 bases, with 16 bases left in between. Germline V gene lookup returns CDR1 SEHNR and CDR2 FQNEAQ (reference sequence). In nucleotides, the CDR3 is TGTGCCAGCAGCCCCGGGACGGTGCATCACACCTTC. This sequence encodes CASSPGTVHHTF.

For the CDR3, the DNA is TGTGCCTCATACAGCGACTCTGGGGCCAACGTCCTGACTTTC. Protein sequence: CASYSDSGANVLTF. This rearrangement joins TRBV30 to TRBJ2-6; D uncertain. This CDR3 region has 14 residues. Germline V lookup: CDR1 GTSNPN, CDR2 SVGIG (reference sequence). Trimming stripped 7 bases from V and 0 bases from J, with 10 bases between. The full variable domain, rest sourced from reference TRBV30 and TRBJ2-6, is SQTIHQWPATLVQPVGSPLSLECTVEGTSNPNLYWYRQAAGRGLQLLFYSVGIGQISSEVPQNLSASRPQDRQFILSSKKLLLSDSGFYLCASYSDSGANVLTFGAGSRLTVL.

This clone appeared a single time. DNA of the CDR3: TGTGCCAGCAGCTCTAGTGGGAGGACCAGCTATGGCTACACCTTC. This codes for CASSSSGRTSYGYTF. The chain recombines TRBV7-2 with TRBJ1-2; D is undetermined. Germline assignment: CDR1 SGHTA and CDR2 FQGNSA. CDR3 length equals 15 residues. Trimming removed 4 bases from V and 4 bases from J, with 16 bases in between.

This clone was seen once. The rearrangement joins TRBV27 to TRBJ2-2, with a tentative D call TRBD1 (6 bases). The length of the CDR3 is 18 residues. With 5 bases removed from V and 0 bases from J, the gap between germline ends came to 19 bases. CDR1 is MNHEY and CDR2 is SMNVEV in the germline V gene (reference sequence). CDR3 in DNA: TGTGCCAGCAGTCTTTATCATCCTAGGACAGCGAACACCGGGGAGCTGTTTTTT. Translated, it gives CASSLYHPRTANTGELFF.

In its sample, this clone was seen a few times. The chain has TRBV5-6 and TRBJ1-1, with 7 nucleotides matching TRBD1. CDR1 and CDR2 (germline): SGHDT, YYEEEE. The CDR3 loop spans 17 amino acids. V lost 0 bases and J lost 0; bases outside the gene matches: 8. The CDR3 protein is CASSLVPTQGLNTEAFF. In DNA form, the CDR3 reads TGTGCCAGCAGCTTGGTCCCCACACAGGGGTTGAACACTGAAGCTTTCTTT. Looking up the rest from reference TRBV5-6 and TRBJ1-1 gives the full variable domain: DAGVTQSPTHLIKTRGQQVTLRCSPKSGHDTVSWYQQALGQGPQFIFQYYEEEERQRGNFPDRFSGHQFPNYSSELNVNALLLGDSALYLCASSLVPTQGLNTEAFFGQGTRLTVV.

The chain employs TRBV6-1 and TRBJ1-1; TRBD1 might be the D (6 bases). V was trimmed by 3 bases and J by 4 bases, leaving 9 bases between them. From germline, CDR1 is MNHNS and CDR2 SASEGT. The CDR3 runs 13 residues. CDR3 protein: CASSDRGGTEAFF. Written as DNA, the CDR3 is TGTGCCAGCAGTGATAGGGGGGGCACTGAAGCTTTCTTT.

This chain connects TRBV6-5 to TRBJ1-3; 7 positions agree with TRBD1. With 2 bases clipped from V and 3 bases from J, the junction kept 4 bases outside the gene matches. Per germline, CDR1 MNHEY and CDR2 SVGAGI. The CDR3 length is 15 residues. The CDR3 sequence: CASSYRGQVGNTIYF. The CDR3 bases are TGTGCCAGCAGTTACAGGGGGCAGGTTGGAAACACCATATATTTT.

This chain links TRBV10-3 with TRBJ1-3, with 7 bases fitting TRBD1. The trim removed 2 bases at V and 7 bases at J, leaving 8 bases unmatched. Germline CDR1 and CDR2: ENHRY and SYGVKD. The CDR3 runs to 15 residues. CDR3 sequence reads: CAISEMAGGQNTIYF. CDR3 in DNA: TGTGCCATCAGTGAGATGGCAGGGGGACAGAACACCATATATTTT.